This passage covers 15 T cell receptor beta chains from one sample sequenced in a study of T cells after yellow fever vaccination. TCRdb re-analysed the 5' RACE reads in MiXCR, keeping a single row per CDR3 protein. The data hold 500,000 to 650,000 distinct CDR3 sequences, with over 9% observed a single time. The sample consisted of PBMCs, taken on the day of the yellow fever booster vaccination. The origin of the receptors is a man aged 30-40 years who received the YFV17D yellow fever vaccine.

This clonotype has a handful of counts. The chain joins TRBV12-3 or TRBV12-4 to TRBJ1-2; D call uncertain. This CDR3 has 15 residues. V was clipped by 5 bases and J by 0 bases, with 13 bases between them. In DNA, the CDR3 is TGTGCCAGCAGTCGACTGTACCCCACTAACTATGGCTACACCTTC. It translates to CASSRLYPTNYGYTF.

The rearrangement links TRBV19 to TRBJ2-2; 7 positions agree with TRBD2. With V trimmed by 5 bases and J by 7 bases, 7 bases remained unmatched. CDR1 is LNHDA and CDR2 is SQIVND in the germline V gene (reference sequence). This CDR3 has 14 amino acids. CDR3 protein: CASSWRESGGELFF. CDR3 nucleotides: TGTGCCAGTAGTTGGCGGGAGTCTGGCGGGGAGCTGTTTTTT.

This rearrangement joins TRBV15 to TRBJ2-7; 9 positions match TRBD2. Germline assignment: CDR1 LNHNV and CDR2 YYDKDF (reference sequence). V lost 4 bases, J lost 4 bases, and 2 bases stayed unmatched. The CDR3 has 13 residues. The CDR3 nucleotides are TGTGCCACCAGCACGAGCGGGGGGTACGAGCAGTACTTC. Protein: CATSTSGGYEQYF. Combining the CDR3 with reference TRBV15 and TRBJ2-7 gives the whole variable domain DAMVIQNPRYQVTQFGKPVTLSCSQTLNHNVMYWYQQKSSQAPKLLFHYYDKDFNNEADTPDNFQSRRPNTSFCFLDIRSPGLGDTAMYLCATSTSGGYEQYFGPGTRLTVT.

The chain carries TRBV20-1 and TRBJ1-4; D unresolved. Germline V CDR1 and CDR2: DFQATT, SNEGSKA (reference sequence). V was pared by 1 base and J by 7 bases, with 19 bases between. There are 16 residues in the CDR3. The CDR3 DNA is TGCAGTGCTAGAGTGGGTAGTGGCAATGCGGGTGAAAAACTGTTTTTT. Encoded protein: CSARVGSGNAGEKLFF.

V gene TRBV13 combines with J gene TRBJ2-3; D possibly corresponds to TRBD1 (5 bases). The CDR3 consists of 18 residues. CDR1 is PRHDT, CDR2 FYEKMQ, per germline (reference sequence). Trimming shortened V by 5 bases and J by 6 bases, and 27 bases separated the two germline ends. The CDR3 sequence is CASSQSGAPDDKMDTQYF. The CDR3 DNA follows: TGTGCCAGCAGCCAAAGTGGGGCCCCAGACGACAAGATGGATACGCAGTATTTT. Full variable domain (missing parts from reference TRBV13 and TRBJ2-3): AAGVIQSPRHLIKEKRETATLKCYPIPRHDTVYWYQQGPGQDPQFLISFYEKMQSDKGSIPDRFSAQQFSDYHSELNMSSLELGDSALYFCASSQSGAPDDKMDTQYFGPGTRLTVL.

This clonotype was picked up many times. V is TRBV18 and J is TRBJ2-7; 9 nucleotides match TRBD1. The germline gives CDR1 KGHSH, CDR2 LQKENI. CDR3 length equals 14 residues. Unmatched junction bases numbered 4, after V lost 2 bases and J lost 5 bases. CDR3 sequence: CASSPLTGGHEQYF. In DNA, the CDR3 is TGTGCCAGCTCACCATTGACAGGGGGACACGAGCAGTACTTC. Full variable domain (rest looked up from reference TRBV18 and TRBJ2-7): NAGVMQNPRHLVRRRGQEARLRCSPMKGHSHVYWYRQLPEEGLKFMVYLQKENIIDESGMPKERFSAEFPKEGPSILRIQQVVRGDSAAYFCASSPLTGGHEQYFGPGTRLTVT.

This clonotype came up a few times. V is TRBV14 and J is TRBJ2-3; D might be TRBD2 (6 bases). Trimming took 2 bases from V and 5 from J, leaving 17 bases between them. The CDR3 loop spans 16 amino acids. Looked up from germline, CDR1 is SGHDN and CDR2 is FVKESK. The CDR3 DNA reads as TGTGCCAGCAGCCAAACCTTAGCGGCCGGTAGAGATACGCAGTATTTT. It yields the protein CASSQTLAAGRDTQYF.

CDR3: CASNSGQGVFSYNEQFF. DNA for the CDR3: TGTGCCAGCAATTCGGGACAGGGGGTGTTCTCCTACAATGAGCAGTTCTTC. The chain uses TRBV6-5 and TRBJ2-1; 11 positions match TRBD1. Germline V gene data show CDR1 as MNHEY and CDR2 as SVGAGI. The CDR3 has 17 amino acids. The V gene end was trimmed by 7 bases and the J gene end by 0 bases; junction bases not matched to a gene: 8.

The chain combines TRBV6-1 with TRBJ2-3, with D perhaps TRBD1 (10 bases). CDR3 length equals 17 residues. From germline, CDR1 is MNHNS and CDR2 SASEGT. V was pared by 8 bases and J by 3 bases, with 24 bases between. CDR3 in amino acids: CASGDRGIAGATDTQYF. Written as DNA, the CDR3 is TGTGCCAGCGGGGACAGGGGAATAGCGGGAGCTACAGATACGCAGTATTTT.

In this sample, this clonotype turned up many times. The V call is TRBV12-3 or TRBV12-4, the J call TRBJ2-7; no clear D gene. CDR3 size: 13 residues. V was pared by 6 bases and J by 5 bases, with 14 bases between. The DNA for the CDR3 is TGTGCCAGCAGCCGTCTGATTCGGGACGAGCAGTACTTC. This translates into CASSRLIRDEQYF.

There are a few counts of this clonotype. In nucleotides, the CDR3 is TGCAGTGCTAGCCTCTCCGGACCCTACGAGCAGTACTTC. Translated, it gives CSASLSGPYEQYF. The chain uses TRBV20-1 and TRBJ2-7; no clear D. V shed 3 bases and J shed 2 bases, with 11 bases lying between them. The CDR3 loop spans 13 amino acids. From germline, CDR1 is DFQATT and CDR2 SNEGSKA (reference sequence).

The table lists this clonotype with a few counts. V gene TRBV5-8 combines with J gene TRBJ1-2, with D unresolved. V shed 4 bases and J shed 0 bases, with 16 bases lying between them. Germline V gene data show CDR1 as SGHTS and CDR2 as YDEGEE. The CDR3 runs 16 residues. CDR3 residues: CASSPWEASANYGYTF. The CDR3 DNA reads TGTGCCAGCAGCCCCTGGGAGGCCTCAGCTAACTATGGCTACACCTTC.

Concerning this clonotype itself: A junction end diverges from the germline sequence, so it may reflect a read error. The V and J genes are TRBV6-6 and TRBJ1-2; 7 bases line up with TRBD1. The germline CDR1 and CDR2 sequences are MNHNY and SVGAGI (reference sequence). This CDR3 has 11 residues. The CDR3, as DNA: TGTGCCAGCGGAACGAGGACAGGCTATAAATTC. Protein sequence: CASGTRTGYKF.

This clonotype was detected a few times. The CDR3 region is CASSKPGQVRLAPTEAFF. CDR3 bases: TGTGCCAGCAGCAAACCGGGACAGGTGCGACTGGCGCCCACTGAAGCTTTCTTT. The rearrangement joins TRBV5-4 to TRBJ1-1; 8 nucleotides agree with TRBD1. Germline V CDR1 and CDR2: SGHNT, YYREEE (reference sequence). The CDR3 has 18 residues. V lost 4 bases, J lost 4 bases, and 18 bases stayed unmatched.

V is TRBV20-1 and J is TRBJ1-2; 9 bases are shared with TRBD1. The V gene end was trimmed by 6 bases and the J gene end by 8 bases; junction bases not matched to a gene: 13. The CDR3 is 14 residues long. Germline V gives CDR1 DFQATT, CDR2 SNEGSKA (reference sequence). DNA of the CDR3: TGCAGTGCCACTACAACAGGGGGCTTTATAGGCTACACCTTC. This gives the protein CSATTTGGFIGYTF.